The sequence of this T cell receptor beta chain was determined in a study of CD8+ T cells in alopecia areata. Study-level results: When scalp samples are sequenced, resident alphabeta T cells of normal skin are also captured. Normal scalp had lower clonality than lesional scalp, with alopecia totalis/universalis lesions showing this most strongly.

This clone appeared a few times. Its antigen is not known. Extracted from the samples, RNA was reverse transcribed into cDNA to serve as the sequencing template. Generated by immunoSEQ multiplex PCR, the TCRdb table keeps only in-frame clones and is missing some. In the table there are about 99,000 clones, 45% to 60% of which are singletons. Specimen: CD4+ T cells sorted from blood. The sequence derives from a human donor in good health.

The CDR3 nucleotides read TGCAGCGGTGGACAGGATGCAACTAATGAAAAACTGTTTTTT. It yields the protein CSGGQDATNEKLFF. The V gene is TRBV29-1, the J gene TRBJ1-4; TRBD1 aligns across 7 bases. The length of the CDR3 is 14 residues. CDR1 is SQVTM and CDR2 is ANQGSEA in the germline V gene. Trimming cost V 7 bases and J 0 bases; bases outside gene matches: 5.